Below, 13 T cell receptor beta chains from the same sample are listed, as sequenced in a study of beta chain features in type 1 diabetes. Expressed TCRB transcripts were sequenced because the entire RNA isolate underwent reverse transcription. Generated by immunoSEQ multiplex PCR, the TCRdb table keeps only in-frame clones and is missing some. The table includes about 400,000 clones, roughly 12% detected once. Sequenced input: naive CD4+ T cells from blood. These receptors originate from a man aged 18 to 30 in good health.

This clone was found a few times. The chain recombines TRBV5-4 with TRBJ1-1; the match to TRBD1 covers 8 bases. Germline V gene data show CDR1 as SGHNT and CDR2 as YYREEE (reference sequence). This CDR3 region has 16 residues. Trimming cost V 6 bases and J 4 bases; bases outside gene matches: 14. This CDR3 reads CASTANPGTGGTEAFF. CDR3 in DNA: TGTGCCAGCACAGCAAACCCCGGGACAGGTGGCACTGAAGCTTTCTTT.

This clone has only a few counts. The chain has TRBV19 and TRBJ2-1, with TRBD1 identical over 9 bases. V trimming: 2 bases; J trimming: 8 bases; junction bases outside the gene matches: 13. In germline, CDR1 is LNHDA, CDR2 SQIVND (reference sequence). The CDR3 loop spans 17 amino acids. The CDR3 is CASSISGFGTGYDEQFF. The CDR3 bases are TGTGCCAGTAGTATATCGGGGTTTGGGACAGGGTACGATGAGCAGTTCTTC.

This clone appeared a few times. The J gene is TRBJ2-5, the V gene TRBV30; TRBD2 matches at 11 bases. V shed 0 bases and J 5 bases; nucleotides not matched to a gene: 5. This CDR3 is built from 15 residues. Germline V CDR1 and CDR2: GTSNPN, SVGIG (reference sequence). CDR3 protein: CAWSVLAGVGETQYF. CDR3 in DNA: TGTGCCTGGAGTGTACTAGCGGGAGTTGGGGAGACCCAGTACTTC.

This clone turned up a few times. The V gene is TRBV30, the J gene TRBJ2-1, with D possibly matching TRBD2 (5 bases). Trimming left V 4 bases short and J 0 bases short, with 10 bases between. The CDR3 is made up of 14 amino acids. CDR1 is GTSNPN, CDR2 SVGIG, per germline (reference sequence). The CDR3 DNA follows: TGTGCCTGGATGAATAGCGCCTCCTACAATGAGCAGTTCTTC. It is translated as CAWMNSASYNEQFF. Based on the CDR3 plus reference TRBV30 and TRBJ2-1, the full variable domain is SQTIHQWPATLVQPVGSPLSLECTVEGTSNPNLYWYRQAAGRGLQLLFYSVGIGQISSEVPQNLSASRPQDRQFILSSKKLLLSDSGFYLCAWMNSASYNEQFFGPGTRLTVL.

The gene calls are TRBV6-5 and TRBJ2-2; D uncertain. V dropped 6 bases and J dropped 4 bases, with 6 bases sitting between them. In germline, CDR1 is MNHEY, CDR2 SVGAGI. The CDR3 runs to 12 residues. In nucleotides, the CDR3 is TGTGCCAGCAGCAGATTCACCGGGGAGCTGTTTTTT. This codes for CASSRFTGELFF.

V is TRBV5-6 and J is TRBJ1-5, with TRBD1 matching 10 bases. Germline V gives CDR1 SGHDT, CDR2 YYEEEE. CDR3 length equals 15 residues. After removal of 4 bases from V and 6 bases from J, the junction contained 7 bases not matched to a gene. The CDR3 bases are TGTGCCAGCAGCCCCGGGACAGGGGCTCGTCAGCCCCAGCATTTT. It codes for CASSPGTGARQPQHF.

Comment on this clone: An end of the junction does not agree with germline; a read error may underlie this. Other DNA sequences in this sample translate to the same CDR3. This sequence joins TRBV7-7 and TRBJ1-1, with TRBD1 matching 7 bases. The CDR3 has 13 amino acids. In germline, CDR1 is SSHAT, CDR2 FNYEAQ (reference sequence). The CDR3 DNA reads TGTGCTAGCAGCTTAGGGACAGATACTGAAGCTTTCTTT. This translates into CASSLGTDTEAFF.

In its sample, this clone was seen a few times. The CDR3 sequence: CASSGAGEEQFF. The CDR3 nucleotides are TGTGCCAGCAGCGGGGCGGGGGAGGAGCAGTTCTTC. V and J are TRBV9 and TRBJ2-1; 7 nucleotides agree with TRBD2. Trimming took 3 bases from V and 10 from J; bases not matched to a gene: 4. The germline gives CDR1 SGDLS, CDR2 YYNGEE. This CDR3 spans 12 amino acids.

This clone is a singleton in its sample. The J gene is TRBJ1-6, the V gene TRBV5-4, with TRBD1 matching 7 bases. This CDR3 comprises 15 residues. Germline assignment: CDR1 SGHNT and CDR2 YYREEE (reference sequence). The ends lost 4 bases at V and 16 bases at J; junction bases unmatched: 17. The CDR3 DNA is TGTGCCAGCAGCCAAGATAGAGAGGACAGGAACGTTCTCCACTTT. Residues: CASSQDREDRNVLHF.

This rearrangement joins TRBV11-2 to TRBJ2-7; the D gene is possibly TRBD1 (6 bases). CDR1 is SGHAT and CDR2 is FQNNGV in the germline V gene. Trimming took 5 bases from V and 3 from J, leaving 20 bases between them. This CDR3 spans 16 amino acids. CDR3 protein: CASSGLTGGGVYEQYF. The CDR3, as DNA: TGTGCCAGCAGCGGACTGACAGGTGGCGGTGTCTACGAGCAGTACTTC.

The sample holds a few counts of this clone. CDR3 coding DNA: TGTGCCAGTAGTATCGGCCCAGGGGGCTACGAGCAGTACTTC. Encoded protein: CASSIGPGGYEQYF. The chain carries TRBV19 and TRBJ2-7; 7 bases fit TRBD1. CDR1 and CDR2 (germline): LNHDA, SQIVND (reference sequence). The CDR3 is 14 amino acids. V was pared by 3 bases and J by 3 bases, with 5 bases of the junction left unmatched. The full variable domain, in which reference TRBV19 and TRBJ2-7 provide the parts outside the CDR3, is DGGITQSPKYLFRKEGQNVTLSCEQNLNHDAMYWYRQDPGQGLRLIYYSQIVNDFQKGDIAEGYSVSREKKESFPLTVTSAQKNPTAFYLCASSIGPGGYEQYFGPGTRLTVT.

The table lists this clone with a few counts. The chain has TRBV4-3 and TRBJ2-5; 8 nucleotides agree with TRBD2. J gave up 2 bases and V 1 base, and 3 bases lay outside the gene matches. CDR3 length equals 15 residues. Germline-derived CDR1 and CDR2 are LGHNA and YSLEER. CDR3 sequence (DNA): TGCGCCAGCAGCCAAGGGACTAGCCCTCAAGAGACCCAGTACTTC. It translates to CASSQGTSPQETQYF.

The CDR3 DNA reads as TGTGCCAGCTCACCCAGGGACTCTGGAAACACCATATATTTT. This gives the protein CASSPRDSGNTIYF. The V gene is TRBV18, the J gene TRBJ1-3, with D possibly TRBD1 on 5 matching bases. The CDR3 is 14 amino acids. V lost 3 bases, J lost 0 bases, and 6 bases lay in between. The germline V gene encodes CDR1 KGHSH and CDR2 LQKENI.